This is a list of T cell receptor beta chains from one sample in a study of beta chain features in type 1 diabetes. Profiled with immunoSEQ multiplex PCR; TCRdb holds only in-frame clones, not every one. The data hold roughly 160,000 clones, with 6.5% to 10% observed a single time. Sequences were obtained from central memory CD4+ T cells from blood. These receptors all stem from a woman under 30 with type 1 diabetes. Each CDR3 is given with its conserved first and last residue. Each record gives: V gene, D gene, clone size, J gene, CDR3 protein, CDR3 DNA. A D gene is named only where the DNA matches it firmly. Clone size appears in some rows only: once, few, many, or a class for an expanded clone.

V gene: TRBV7-9; D gene: .; clone size: .; J gene: TRBJ1-1; CDR3 protein: CASSLGEWNTEAFF; CDR3 DNA: TGTGCCAGCAGCTTAGGGGAGTGGAACACTGAAGCTTTCTTT
V gene: TRBV5-6; D gene: TRBD2; clone size: few; J gene: TRBJ2-7; CDR3 protein: CASSLLSGGSYEQYF; CDR3 DNA: TGTGCCAGCAGCTTGTTGAGCGGGGGATCCTACGAGCAGTACTTC
V gene: TRBV9; D gene: TRBD2; clone size: many; J gene: TRBJ2-1; CDR3 protein: CASSVVAGLIDEQFF; CDR3 DNA: TGTGCCAGCAGCGTAGTAGCGGGGCTTATCGATGAGCAGTTCTTC
V gene: TRBV7-9; D gene: .; clone size: .; J gene: TRBJ2-1; CDR3 protein: CASTLPALNEQFF; CDR3 DNA: TGTGCCAGCACCCTACCGGCACTAAATGAGCAGTTCTTC
V gene: TRBV7-9; D gene: TRBD1; clone size: few; J gene: TRBJ2-1; CDR3 protein: CASSQTLGTGGNEQFF; CDR3 DNA: TGTGCCAGCAGTCAGACCCTTGGGACAGGAGGCAATGAGCAGTTCTTC
V gene: TRBV5-1; D gene: .; clone size: few; J gene: TRBJ2-1; CDR3 protein: CASRDGSDGEQFF; CDR3 DNA: TGCGCCAGCAGGGACGGGAGCGATGGTGAGCAGTTCTTC
V gene: TRBV28; D gene: TRBD1; clone size: few; J gene: TRBJ1-1; CDR3 protein: CASIQGAYEAFF; CDR3 DNA: TGTGCCAGCATCCAGGGGGCCTACGAAGCTTTCTTT
V gene: TRBV10-3; D gene: .; clone size: .; J gene: TRBJ1-6; CDR3 protein: CAIRRQVDSPLHF; CDR3 DNA: TGTGCCATCAGGCGACAGGTGGATTCACCCCTCCACTTT
V gene: TRBV11-2; D gene: TRBD2; clone size: .; J gene: TRBJ2-5; CDR3 protein: CASSLTSGIRGETQYF; CDR3 DNA: TGTGCCAGCAGCTTAACTAGCGGGATCAGGGGGGAGACCCAGTACTTC
V gene: TRBV6-5; D gene: .; clone size: .; J gene: TRBJ2-2; CDR3 protein: CASRERGQTGELFF; CDR3 DNA: TGTGCCAGCAGGGAGCGCGGACAGACCGGGGAGCTGTTTTTT
V gene: TRBV19; D gene: TRBD1; clone size: few; J gene: TRBJ1-2; CDR3 protein: CASSPRGTGGRYGYTF; CDR3 DNA: TGTGCCAGTAGTCCCAGGGGGACAGGCGGGCGATATGGCTACACCTTC
V gene: TRBV10-2; D gene: .; clone size: .; J gene: TRBJ2-7; CDR3 protein: CASSRLEGSYEQYF; CDR3 DNA: TGCGCCAGCAGCCGACTAGAGGGATCCTACGAGCAGTACTTC
V gene: TRBV5-1; D gene: .; clone size: few; J gene: TRBJ2-7; CDR3 protein: CASSSQGHTYEQYF; CDR3 DNA: TGCGCCAGCAGCTCTCAGGGACATACCTACGAGCAGTACTTC